Listed below are T cell receptor beta chains from one sample, sequenced in a study of cytomegalovirus exposure and HLA in healthy donors. Method: immunoSEQ multiplex PCR; TCRdb's copy keeps in-frame clones and lacks some. The repertoire consists of 95,000 to 110,000 clones, with approximately 72% occurring once and the leading ten covering 3% to 4%. Specimen: PBMCs. These receptors originate from a woman aged 45-65 years in good health and CMV-seronegative. The CDR3 runs from the conserved cysteine through the conserved F or W. A D gene is named only where the DNA matches it firmly. Rows may omit the clone size; those that give it use once, few, many or a size class.

CDR3aa: CASSKTGKGQPQHF; CDR3nt: TGTGCCAGCAGCAAGACAGGGAAGGGACAGCCCCAGCATTTT; d_gene: TRBD1; abundance: .; j_gene: TRBJ1-5; v_gene: TRBV2
CDR3aa: CASSFTSNTDTQYF; CDR3nt: TGTGCCAGCAGTTTCACTTCTAATACAGATACGCAGTATTTT; d_gene: .; abundance: .; j_gene: TRBJ2-3; v_gene: TRBV28
CDR3aa: CASGLASSAYEQYF; CDR3nt: TGTGCCAGCGGCCTGGCTAGCTCAGCCTACGAGCAGTACTTC; d_gene: .; abundance: .; j_gene: TRBJ2-7; v_gene: TRBV6-6
CDR3aa: CASSEGLQNTGELFF; CDR3nt: TGTGCCAGCAGCGAGGGACTACAGAACACCGGGGAGCTGTTTTTT; d_gene: TRBD2; abundance: .; j_gene: TRBJ2-2; v_gene: TRBV5-4
CDR3aa: CASSLWTPSFVERNTGELFF; CDR3nt: TGTGCCAGCAGTTTATGGACTCCTTCTTTCGTGGAAAGGAACACCGGGGAGCTGTTTTTT; d_gene: .; abundance: .; j_gene: TRBJ2-2; v_gene: TRBV27
CDR3aa: CASSLEGQASYYF; CDR3nt: TGTGCCAGCAGTTTAGAGGGACAGGCGAGCTACTACTTC; d_gene: TRBD1; abundance: .; j_gene: TRBJ2-7; v_gene: TRBV27
CDR3aa: CATSRDWGGDLNQPQHF; CDR3nt: TGTGCCACCAGCAGAGATTGGGGAGGGGACCTCAATCAGCCCCAGCATTTT; d_gene: .; abundance: .; j_gene: TRBJ1-5; v_gene: TRBV15
CDR3aa: CASGRGDGNTIYF; CDR3nt: TGTGCCAGCGGCCGAGGTGACGGAAACACCATATATTTT; d_gene: .; abundance: .; j_gene: TRBJ1-3; v_gene: TRBV18
CDR3aa: CASSLYMSNYGYTF; CDR3nt: TGTGCCAGCAGCCTTTATATGTCTAACTATGGCTACACCTTC; d_gene: .; abundance: .; j_gene: TRBJ1-2; v_gene: TRBV14
CDR3aa: CASTPGTSGRDEQFF; CDR3nt: TGCGCCAGTACCCCCGGGACTAGCGGGAGGGATGAGCAGTTCTTC; d_gene: TRBD2; abundance: few; j_gene: TRBJ2-1; v_gene: TRBV5-1
CDR3aa: CSVPQGAAYNEQFF; CDR3nt: TGCAGCGTCCCACAGGGGGCGGCCTACAATGAGCAGTTCTTC; d_gene: TRBD1; abundance: .; j_gene: TRBJ2-1; v_gene: TRBV29-1
CDR3aa: CASRAGTMDNEQFF; CDR3nt: TGTGCCAGCAGGGCCGGGACTATGGACAATGAGCAGTTCTTC; d_gene: TRBD2; abundance: few; j_gene: TRBJ2-1; v_gene: TRBV6-1
CDR3aa: CASSPEPTGGGTDTQYF; CDR3nt: TGTGCCAGCAGCCCGGAGCCCACAGGGGGGGGCACAGATACGCAGTATTTT; d_gene: .; abundance: few; j_gene: TRBJ2-3; v_gene: TRBV5-4
CDR3aa: CASSLGEGSQRREQFF; CDR3nt: TGTGCCAGCAGCTTAGGGGAGGGCAGCCAGAGGCGTGAGCAGTTCTTC; d_gene: TRBD2; abundance: once; j_gene: TRBJ2-1; v_gene: TRBV7-2
CDR3aa: CASSEMTGAVGQFF; CDR3nt: TGTGCCAGCAGTGAAATGACAGGGGCAGTCGGGCAGTTCTTC; d_gene: TRBD1; abundance: .; j_gene: TRBJ2-1; v_gene: TRBV6-1
CDR3aa: CASSPGQGNSPLHF; CDR3nt: TGTGCCAGCAGTCCGGGACAGGGGAACTCACCCCTCCACTTT; d_gene: TRBD1; abundance: once; j_gene: TRBJ1-6; v_gene: TRBV7-9
CDR3aa: CASSRQWGGSNQPQHF; CDR3nt: TGCGCCAGCAGCCGCCAGTGGGGGGGGAGCAATCAGCCCCAGCATTTT; d_gene: .; abundance: few; j_gene: TRBJ1-5; v_gene: TRBV4-3
CDR3aa: CASSPRDSRGYTF; CDR3nt: TGTGCCAGCAGCCCTCGGGACAGTCGGGGCTACACCTTC; d_gene: TRBD1; abundance: .; j_gene: TRBJ1-2; v_gene: TRBV27
CDR3aa: CASSPPGLAGGGEQFF; CDR3nt: TGTGCCAGCTCACCACCGGGACTAGCGGGGGGTGGCGAGCAGTTCTTC; d_gene: TRBD2; abundance: few; j_gene: TRBJ2-1; v_gene: TRBV18
CDR3aa: CASSPGLAGGPRTDTQYF; CDR3nt: TGTGCCAGCAGCCCTGGACTAGCGGGAGGGCCGAGGACAGATACGCAGTATTTT; d_gene: TRBD2; abundance: few; j_gene: TRBJ2-3; v_gene: TRBV5-4
CDR3aa: CASSVRLAGQETQYF; CDR3nt: TGTGCCAGCTCGGTTAGACTAGCGGGGCAAGAGACCCAGTACTTC; d_gene: TRBD2; abundance: .; j_gene: TRBJ2-5; v_gene: TRBV18
CDR3aa: CASSQRLFTGELFF; CDR3nt: TGTGCCAGCAGCCAACGCCTATTCACCGGGGAGCTGTTTTTT; d_gene: .; abundance: .; j_gene: TRBJ2-2; v_gene: TRBV14
CDR3aa: CASSRIQGANEQFF; CDR3nt: TGTGCCAGCAGCAGAATACAGGGGGCGAATGAGCAGTTCTTC; d_gene: TRBD1; abundance: .; j_gene: TRBJ2-1; v_gene: TRBV5-4
CDR3aa: CASSLGGLANTGELFF; CDR3nt: TGTGCCAGCAGCCTAGGGGGACTAGCGAACACCGGGGAGCTGTTTTTT; d_gene: TRBD2; abundance: .; j_gene: TRBJ2-2; v_gene: TRBV11-2
CDR3aa: CASSLGPRDSGELFF; CDR3nt: TGTGCCAGCAGCTTAGGGCCCCGGGACTCCGGGGAGCTGTTTTTT; d_gene: .; abundance: .; j_gene: TRBJ2-2; v_gene: TRBV7-6
CDR3aa: CASSLSPYYETQYF; CDR3nt: TGTGCCAGCAGTTTGAGTCCATACTATGAGACCCAGTACTTC; d_gene: .; abundance: .; j_gene: TRBJ2-5; v_gene: TRBV28
CDR3aa: CASSDGQPRAYQPQHF; CDR3nt: TGTGCCAGCAGTGACGGACAGCCTAGGGCCTATCAGCCCCAGCATTTT; d_gene: .; abundance: .; j_gene: TRBJ1-5; v_gene: TRBV2
CDR3aa: CASSLGLGGEQYF; CDR3nt: TGTGCCAGCAGCTTAGGACTAGGTGGCGAGCAGTACTTC; d_gene: .; abundance: once; j_gene: TRBJ2-7; v_gene: TRBV7-2
CDR3aa: CASSETSPHYNEQFF; CDR3nt: TGTGCCAGCAGCGAGACTAGCCCACACTACAATGAGCAGTTCTTC; d_gene: TRBD2; abundance: .; j_gene: TRBJ2-1; v_gene: TRBV6-1
CDR3aa: CAWWAGETQYF; CDR3nt: TGTGCCTGGTGGGCTGGGGAGACCCAGTACTTC; d_gene: .; abundance: .; j_gene: TRBJ2-5; v_gene: TRBV30
CDR3aa: CATSREGEAGTGELFF; CDR3nt: TGTGCCACCAGCAGAGAAGGGGAAGCGGGAACCGGGGAGCTGTTTTTT; d_gene: TRBD2; abundance: once; j_gene: TRBJ2-2; v_gene: TRBV15
CDR3aa: CASSVDPSGSYEQYF; CDR3nt: TGTGCCAGCAGCGTAGATCCTAGCGGGTCCTACGAGCAGTACTTC; d_gene: TRBD2; abundance: .; j_gene: TRBJ2-7; v_gene: TRBV9
CDR3aa: CASSQAGLASYNEQFF; CDR3nt: TGCGCCAGCAGCCAAGCGGGACTAGCATCCTACAATGAGCAGTTCTTC; d_gene: TRBD2; abundance: .; j_gene: TRBJ2-1; v_gene: TRBV4-1